This paragraph reports one TCR beta chain. Its cognate antigen is unknown. This entry is derived from a study of OX40 agonist ivuxolimab in advanced cancers. Systemic immunosuppression or a history of autoimmune disease excluded patients. Study-level findings and limits: Clonal expansion from baseline to week 6 occurred in both CD4+ and CD8+ T cells.

V dropped 4 bases and J dropped 12; count of bases not matched to a gene: 9. Germline-derived CDR1 and CDR2 are SGHKS and YYEKEE (reference sequence). The CDR3 contains 13 residues. Method: immunoSEQ multiplex PCR; TCRdb's copy keeps in-frame clones and lacks some. The table lists around 60,000 clones, around 90% of them singletons. The material was CD4+ or CD8+ T cells sorted from blood, obtained in a trial of the OX40 agonist ivuxolimab. The receptor comes from an adult with an advanced solid tumor such as melanoma, head and neck, liver or kidney cancer. This chain links TRBV5-5 with TRBJ1-4, with 7 bases identical to TRBD1. The CDR3 spells CASSPHDRAELFF. The CDR3 nucleotides are TGTGCCAGCAGCCCACATGACAGGGCTGAACTGTTTTTT.